The 5 T cell receptor beta chains given below trace back to one sample, sequenced in a study of T cells after yellow fever vaccination (dated by TCRdb to about 2019). What this sample's treatment or condition label stands for: live attenuated yellow fever vaccine strain. Receptor libraries were prepared by 5' RACE. This sample was sequenced with an Illumina NovaSeq 6000. TCRdb applied fastp at Q25 and MiXCR to the public reads, then kept only in-frame beta chains. CDR3 protein duplicates are merged, each entry listing the most common genes and DNA. The sample data list approximately 330,000 distinct CDR3 sequences, and approximately 4% of these were observed just once. Around 24% of the sample goes to the ten largest clones. The starting material was PBMCs, obtained 5 days after the yellow fever booster vaccination. These receptors were obtained from a man aged 18-30 years who received the YFV17D yellow fever vaccine.

This clonotype was observed at least ten times. V usage is TRBV11-2 and J usage is TRBJ2-7; TRBD1 or TRBD2 may be the D gene (5 bases each). The CDR3 runs to 15 residues. In germline, CDR1 is SGHAT, CDR2 FQNNGV. Between the trimmed V and J ends, which lost 0 bases and 3 bases, there was a span of 12 bases. The CDR3 here is CASSLEHGTHYEQYF. CDR3 coding DNA: TGTGCCAGCAGCTTAGAACACGGGACCCACTACGAGCAGTACTTC.

This clonotype appeared many times. This chain links TRBV5-4 with TRBJ2-1; a possible D gene is TRBD1 (5 bases). In germline, CDR1 is SGHNT, CDR2 YYREEE (reference sequence). CDR3 length equals 16 residues. V shed 4 bases and J shed 0 bases, with 14 bases lying between them. DNA of the CDR3: TGTGCCAGCAGCCCGAGACAGCACCACTCCTACAATGAGCAGTTCTTC. Translated, it gives CASSPRQHHSYNEQFF.

This clonotype has ten or more counts. The V call is TRBV5-1, the J call TRBJ1-1, with D unclear. V was trimmed by 4 bases and J by 1 base, leaving 17 bases between them. The CDR3 sequence is 16 residues long. Germline V gene sequence: CDR1 SGHRS, CDR2 YFSETQ. CDR3 in amino acids: CASSPSLFDGNTEAFF. The CDR3 DNA follows: TGCGCCAGCAGCCCCTCTCTCTTTGACGGGAACACTGAAGCTTTCTTT.

The chain employs TRBV3-1 and TRBJ1-1; no clear D gene. The CDR3 is 15 residues long. Deletions cut 4 bases from V and 1 base from J, with 13 bases between. The V gene's germline CDR1 is LGHDT and CDR2 YNNKEL (reference sequence). This chain's CDR3 is CASSPHGERNTEAFF. In nucleotides, the CDR3 is TGTGCCAGCAGCCCGCACGGGGAACGGAACACTGAAGCTTTCTTT.

The chain couples TRBV28 to TRBJ1-1; tentatively, D is TRBD1 (5 bases). V lost 7 bases and J lost 6, with 18 bases in between. The CDR3 runs to 14 residues. The germline V gene encodes CDR1 MDHEN and CDR2 SYDVKM. CDR3 in DNA: TGTGCCAGCACCTCCGGAGGGGCGACCTCTGAAGCTTTCTTT. Protein product: CASTSGGATSEAFF.